The 6 T cell receptor beta chains listed next were all sequenced from one sample in a study of PD-1 blockade in classical Hodgkin lymphoma. Clones were read by immunoSEQ multiplex PCR, and TCRdb kept only the in-frame ones, dropping some. The table includes about 60,000 clones, about 92% detected once. Each of the patients experienced relapse following autologous stem cell transplantation, and their brentuximab vedotin exposure differed. The material was peripheral blood mononuclear cells (PBMCs), obtained at baseline. The receptors originated from a human donor with classical Hodgkin lymphoma.

V usage is TRBV6-4 and J usage is TRBJ1-3; weak D call: TRBD1 (5 bases). CDR1 and CDR2 from the germline V gene are MRHNA and SNTAGT. The CDR3 length is 14 residues. Trimming stripped 5 bases from V and 0 bases from J, with 8 bases between. In DNA form, the CDR3 reads TGTGCCAGCAGTCCAGGGCCCTCTGGAAACACCATATATTTT. The encoded protein is CASSPGPSGNTIYF.

This clone was observed a single time. V is TRBV18 and J is TRBJ1-4; possibly TRBD1 for D (5 bases). There are 13 residues in the CDR3. The V end was cut by 6 bases, the J end by 7 bases, with 12 bases between. Germline V gives CDR1 KGHSH, CDR2 LQKENI. CDR3 DNA: TGTGCCAGCTCGGCGGGGGGTTCTGAAAAACTGTTTTTT. This gives the protein CASSAGGSEKLFF.

The rearrangement joins TRBV11-2 to TRBJ2-5; D unresolved. The end of the DNA is better explained by TRBJ2-7, so the J call may be wrong. From germline, CDR1 is SGHAT and CDR2 FQNNGV. The CDR3 covers 12 residues. In nucleotides, the CDR3 is TGTGCCAGCGGAGAGGCCTCCTACGAGCAGTACTTC. Translating it yields CASGEASYEQYF.

The chain employs TRBV2 and TRBJ2-2, with a weak D call TRBD1 (5 bases). Looked up from germline, CDR1 is SNHLY and CDR2 is FYNNEI. Trimming pared 3 bases from V and 4 bases from J, leaving 15 bases between. The CDR3 has 16 residues. CDR3 in amino acids: CASSDRGRSVTGELFF. The CDR3 nucleotides are TGTGCCAGCAGTGATAGGGGTAGGAGCGTCACCGGGGAGCTGTTTTTT.

The CDR3 here is CASSYGKGAQETQYF. The CDR3 DNA follows: TGTGCCAGCAGTTATGGTAAAGGGGCCCAAGAGACCCAGTACTTC. The chain combines TRBV27 with TRBJ2-5, with a possible D match to TRBD1 (5 bases). This CDR3 contains 15 residues. The V end was cut by 4 bases, the J end by 1 base, with 13 bases between. Germline assignment: CDR1 MNHEY and CDR2 SMNVEV (reference sequence).

Concerning this clone: Other DNA sequences within the sample encode an identical CDR3. The gene calls are TRBV19 and TRBJ2-5, with no clear D. CDR3 size: 11 residues. V lost 3 bases and J lost 4, with 3 bases in between. Germline assignment: CDR1 LNHDA and CDR2 SQIVND (reference sequence). The CDR3 is CASSMGETQYF. The CDR3 DNA reads TGTGCCAGTAGTATGGGAGAGACCCAGTACTTC. Full variable domain (missing parts from reference TRBV19 and TRBJ2-5): DGGITQSPKYLFRKEGQNVTLSCEQNLNHDAMYWYRQDPGQGLRLIYYSQIVNDFQKGDIAEGYSVSREKKESFPLTVTSAQKNPTAFYLCASSMGETQYFGPGTRLLVL.